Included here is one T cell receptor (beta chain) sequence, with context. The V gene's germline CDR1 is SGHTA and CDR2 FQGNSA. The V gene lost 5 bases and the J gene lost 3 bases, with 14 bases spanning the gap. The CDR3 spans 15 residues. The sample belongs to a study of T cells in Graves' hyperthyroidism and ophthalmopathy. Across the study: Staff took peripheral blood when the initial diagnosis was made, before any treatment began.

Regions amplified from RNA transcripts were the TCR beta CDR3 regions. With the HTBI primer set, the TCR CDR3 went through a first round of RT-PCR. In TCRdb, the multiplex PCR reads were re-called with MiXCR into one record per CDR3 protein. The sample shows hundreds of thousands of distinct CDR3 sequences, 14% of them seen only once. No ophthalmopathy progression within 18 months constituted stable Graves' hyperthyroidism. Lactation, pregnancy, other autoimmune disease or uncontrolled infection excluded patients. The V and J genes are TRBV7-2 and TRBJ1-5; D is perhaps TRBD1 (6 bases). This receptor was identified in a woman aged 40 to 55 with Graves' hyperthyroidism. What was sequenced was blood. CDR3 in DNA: TGTGCCAGCAGCGTTAGTGCAGGGGTCAATCAGCCCCAGCATTTT. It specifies CASSVSAGVNQPQHF. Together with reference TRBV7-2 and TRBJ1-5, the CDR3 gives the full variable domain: GAGVSQSPSNKVTEKGKDVELRCDPISGHTALYWYRQSLGQGLEFLIYFQGNSAPDKSGLPSDRFSAERTGGSVSTLTIQRTQQEDSAVYLCASSVSAGVNQPQHFGDGTRLSIL.